This is a list of T cell receptor beta chains from one sample in a study of metastatic and nonmetastatic thyroid tumors. TCRdb ran MiXCR on the PCR reads. Here the sample spans around 28,000 clones, roughly 3.5% being singletons. The sample taken for sequencing was blood. The receptor source for this set is a male donor with papillary thyroid cancer or a benign thyroid nodule (not recorded which). Some clones in this sample may be carry-over from other donors' samples. The CDR3 runs from the conserved cysteine through the conserved F or W. The D gene is left open where the match is weak. A clone size is listed for some rows: how often the clone was seen (once, few, many), or a class if it is expanded.

j_gene | abundance | v_gene | d_gene | CDR3nt | CDR3aa
TRBJ2-7 | - | TRBV30 | - | TGTGCCTGGAAGGCGGGGTTAGTTGCTTCCGAGCAGTACTTC | CAWKAGLVASEQYF
TRBJ2-2 | few | TRBV6-1 | - | TGTGCCAGCATTGAAGCAAACACCGGGGCGCTATTTTTT | CASIEANTGALFF
TRBJ2-1 | few | TRBV7-3 | TRBD1 | TGTGCCAGCAGATTAGGGGGACAGGTGTACAATGAGCAGTTATTC | CASRLGGQVYNEQLF
TRBJ2-5 | many | TRBV28 | TRBD1 | TGTGCCAGCAGGTACCGGGACAGGGGTAGGGAGACCCAGTACTTC | CASRYRDRGRETQYF
TRBJ2-1 | - | TRBV20-1 | - | TGCAGTGCTGCCGGACTTCCTGAGCAGTTCTTC | CSAAGLPEQFF
TRBJ1-5 | - | TRBV5-1 | TRBD1 | TGCGCCAGCAGCCGCGGGGGACAGGGTAATCCCCAGCATTTT | CASSRGGQGNPQHF
TRBJ2-1 | few | TRBV3-1 | - | TGTGCCAGCAGCATGAGACAGGCCAATGAGCAGTTCTTC | CASSMRQANEQFF
TRBJ1-2 | - | TRBV6-2/TRBV6-3 | TRBD1 | TGTGCCAGCAGTGGGACAGGGGGTCATGGCTACACCTTC | CASSGTGGHGYTF
TRBJ1-2 | - | TRBV30 | TRBD1 | TGTGCCTGGGGCGGTGACAGGGGAAAGAACTATGGCTACACCTTC | CAWGGDRGKNYGYTF
TRBJ2-7 | - | TRBV6-1 | TRBD1 | TGTGCCAGCACTCGGGACAGGGGGAGCTACGAGGAGCAGTACTTC | CASTRDRGSYEEQYF
TRBJ2-7 | - | TRBV28 | TRBD2 | TGTGCCAGCAGATCGGGGGGAAAGAGGGAACAGAACTTC | CASRSGGKREQNF
TRBJ2-5 | many | TRBV20-1 | TRBD1 | TGCAGTGCCGCGCAGGGGGCGAGAGAGACCCAGTACTTC | CSAAQGARETQYF
TRBJ2-2 | many | TRBV9 | - | TGTGCCAGTGGGACGAACACCGGGGAGCTGTTTTTT | CASGTNTGELFF
TRBJ2-1 | many | TRBV12-3/TRBV12-4 | - | TGTGCCAGCAGTTTAGTGACCTCGGGTGAGCAGTTCTTC | CASSLVTSGEQFF
TRBJ1-1 | few | TRBV6-1 | - | TGTGCCAGCAGTGATGTCGCGGGGGGCGCCTCTGAAGCTTTCTTT | CASSDVAGGASEAFF
TRBJ2-1 | many | TRBV5-4 | TRBD2 | TGTGCCAGCAGCTTAGATCGATCTAGCGGGAGGGACAATGAGCAGTTCTTC | CASSLDRSSGRDNEQFF
TRBJ2-7 | many | TRBV19 | TRBD2 | TGTGCCAGTAGAAAAGGGGGGACTAGCGGGAGGGCCAAGGAGCAGTACTTC | CASRKGGTSGRAKEQYF
TRBJ1-1 | many | TRBV5-1 | - | TGCGCCAGCAGCTTGGTTTCCGGAAATGAAGCTTTCTTT | CASSLVSGNEAFF
TRBJ2-7 | many | TRBV20-1 | - | TGCAGTGCTAGAGATTCGGAAGCAGGGTCCCTCTCCTACGAGCAGTACTTC | CSARDSEAGSLSYEQYF
TRBJ2-5 | few | TRBV11-1 | - | TGTGCCAGCAGCTTAGCGAATGAGGAGGAGACCCAGTACTTC | CASSLANEEETQYF
TRBJ1-1 | few | TRBV6-5 | - | TGTGCCAGCAGTTACCGGGTACAGGGATCAACTGAAGCTTTCTTT | CASSYRVQGSTEAFF
TRBJ2-7 | many | TRBV20-1 | - | TGCAGTGCTAGATGGAGACTCCAGGGGTACGAGCAGTACTTC | CSARWRLQGYEQYF
TRBJ2-2 | few | TRBV3-1 | - | TGTGCCAGCAGCCCTCCGATGGCCGGGGAGCTGTTTTTT | CASSPPMAGELFF
TRBJ1-5 | many | TRBV19 | - | TGTGCCAGTAGTATCGGCCAGGGGTTGGGTCAGCCCCAGCATTTT | CASSIGQGLGQPQHF
TRBJ1-2 | many | TRBV29-1 | - | TGCAGCTCCTCGTTAAATAACTATGGCTACACCTTC | CSSSLNNYGYTF
TRBJ1-1 | few | TRBV5-1 | TRBD1 | TGCGCCAGCAGCTTTCTGACAGGGGTAGGAACTGAAGCTTTCTTT | CASSFLTGVGTEAFF
TRBJ1-3 | few | TRBV2 | - | TGTGCCAGCACCGAGACCGTGAGGGGAAACACCATATATTTT | CASTETVRGNTIYF
TRBJ1-1 | medium-sized | TRBV6-1 | - | TGTGCCAGCAGTGAATCCCCTTCGTTGGAGAGTGAAGCTTTCTTT | CASSESPSLESEAFF
TRBJ1-2 | few | TRBV24-1 | - | TGTGCCACCAGTGACTACAGGGACTATGGCTACACCTTC | CATSDYRDYGYTF
TRBJ1-2 | medium-sized | TRBV2 | - | TGTGCCAGCAGTGAGACTAACTATGGCTACACCTTC | CASSETNYGYTF
TRBJ1-3 | few | TRBV6-2/TRBV6-3 | - | TGTGCCAGCATACCTGGGTCGAAGAGCTCTGGAAACACCATATATTTT | CASIPGSKSSGNTIYF
TRBJ1-6 | many | TRBV4-3 | TRBD1 | TGCGCCAGCAGCCAACTGACAGGGGTCGGGATAAGCTCCTATAATTCACCCCTCCACTTT | CASSQLTGVGISSYNSPLHF
TRBJ1-6 | - | TRBV2 | - | TGTGCCAGCAATGAAGGGTGGTCACCCCTCCACTTT | CASNEGWSPLHF
TRBJ2-1 | few | TRBV6-2/TRBV6-3 | - | TGTGCCAGCAGAGGGGCATACAATGAGCAGTTCTTC | CASRGAYNEQFF
TRBJ1-5 | - | TRBV6-1 | TRBD1 | TGTGCCAGTAAATCCGGGACAGGGGGCAATCAGCCCCAGCATTTT | CASKSGTGGNQPQHF
TRBJ2-7 | - | TRBV28 | TRBD1 | TGTGCCAGCAGTCTTAGGCCGGGACAGGGGGGCTACGAGCAGTACTTC | CASSLRPGQGGYEQYF
TRBJ1-5 | medium-sized | TRBV12-3/TRBV12-4 | - | TGTGCCAGCAGTCTACAGGGTGATAGCAATCAGCCCCAGCATTTT | CASSLQGDSNQPQHF